This T cell receptor (beta chain) was captured in a study of T-cell memory formation after mild COVID-19. General observations from the study: CD4/CD8 balance characterized clones contracting day 15 to 85, and CD4+ skew characterized later expanders. Within pre-infection memory, some responding clones were found, suggesting cross-reactive memory joined.

Germline loops: CDR1 DFQATT, CDR2 SNEGSKA (reference sequence). This CDR3 has 13 amino acids. MiXCR, run by TCRdb on the 5' RACE reads, gives a single entry per CDR3 protein. Counted here are tens of thousands of distinct CDR3 sequences, approximately 9.7% occurring once; the ten biggest clones make up approximately 10%. This clonotype was seen more than once but under ten times. No antigen is known for it. This rearrangement joins TRBV20-1 to TRBJ1-4, with TRBD1 matching 8 bases. The source of this sequence is an adult woman who had mild COVID-19 (a few samples of this study predate the infection). Cell type and time point are not known. The sequencing sample was made of PBMCs or a T cell subset sorted from them (not recorded which). CDR3 sequence (DNA): TGCAGCGCGGCGGGACAGGCTAATGAAAAACTGTTTTTT. It yields the protein CSAAGQANEKLFF.